What follows describes a single T cell receptor (beta chain). The antigen remains undetermined. This sample was taken from a study of CD8 T cells in ankylosing spondylitis. Overall study findings and caveats: Researchers report that disease-linked clones proved CD8+ and relatively rare in peripheral blood. Blood from ankylosing spondylitis patients appeared to carry a characteristic roughly 8-variant TCR beta motif.

Germline V gene sequence: CDR1 SGHVS, CDR2 FQNEAQ. Trimming took 4 bases from V and 1 from J, leaving 15 bases between them. The CDR3 extends over 16 amino acids. Quantitative 5'-RACE was performed with molecular barcodes, and it yielded the TCR beta libraries. TCRdb reprocessed the 5' RACE reads via MiXCR and lists one record per CDR3 protein. The sample carries about 390,000 distinct CDR3 sequences, approximately 20% recorded once. Specimen: blood, either unsorted or a sorted T cell fraction (not recorded which). This TCR came from a male donor with ankylosing spondylitis. The chain joins TRBV7-8 to TRBJ2-3; D possibly uses TRBD1 or TRBD2 (7 bases each). Here the CDR3 DNA reads TGTGCCAGCAGCTCTATCCAGGGGGGGGGCACAGATACGCAGTATTTT. This translates into CASSSIQGGGTDTQYF.